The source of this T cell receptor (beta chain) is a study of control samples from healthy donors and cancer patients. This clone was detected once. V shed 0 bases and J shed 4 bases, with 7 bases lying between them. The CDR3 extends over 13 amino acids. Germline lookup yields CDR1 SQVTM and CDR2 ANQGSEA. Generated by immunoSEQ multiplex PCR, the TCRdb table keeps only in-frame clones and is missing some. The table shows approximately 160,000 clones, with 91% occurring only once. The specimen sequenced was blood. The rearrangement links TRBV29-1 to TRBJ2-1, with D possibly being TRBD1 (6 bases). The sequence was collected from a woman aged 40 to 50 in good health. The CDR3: CSVEEDSYNEQFF. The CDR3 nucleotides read TGCAGCGTTGAAGAGGACAGTTACAATGAGCAGTTCTTC.